The 20 T cell receptor beta chains reported below all come from one sample, sequenced in a study of blood T cell repertoires in COVID-19. Generated by immunoSEQ multiplex PCR, the TCRdb table keeps only in-frame clones and is missing some. The sample carries over 85,000 clones, around 90% recorded once. The sequenced material came from peripheral blood. The receptor source for this set is a man in his 70s with acute or convalescent COVID-19.

This rearrangement joins TRBV11-2 to TRBJ2-1, with 8 nucleotides matching TRBD2. The CDR3 has 15 residues. Germline assignment: CDR1 SGHAT and CDR2 FQNNGV. V lost 4 bases, J lost 7 bases, and 9 bases stayed unmatched. In DNA, the CDR3 is TGTGCCAGCAGCTCCGGCGGGGGGCTCGGAAATGAGCAGTTCTTC. This translates into CASSSGGGLGNEQFF. Drawing the rest from reference TRBV11-2 and TRBJ2-1, the complete variable domain is EAGVAQSPRYKIIEKRQSVAFWCNPISGHATLYWYQQILGQGPKLLIQFQNNGVVDDSQLPKDRFSAERLKGVDSTLKIQPAKLEDSAVYLCASSSGGGLGNEQFFGPGTRLTVL.

V gene TRBV2 combines with J gene TRBJ2-2; 9 bases agree with TRBD1. V shed 4 bases and J 5 bases; nucleotides not matched to a gene: 11. Per the germline V gene, CDR1 is SNHLY and CDR2 is FYNNEI. The CDR3 length is 17 residues. As DNA, the CDR3 is TGTGCCAGCAGTGCCCCGGGACAGGGTGGGAGGACCGGGGAGCTGTTTTTT. This codes for CASSAPGQGGRTGELFF.

J is TRBJ2-5 and V is TRBV7-9, with TRBD1 matching over 7 bases. The germline gives CDR1 SEHNR, CDR2 FQNEAQ (reference sequence). The CDR3 sequence is 14 residues long. The J segment lost 10 bases and the V segment lost 4 bases, leaving 12 bases of the junction unmatched. Here the CDR3 reads CASSWTGPQGDQYF. The CDR3 bases are TGTGCCAGCAGCTGGACAGGCCCCCAGGGGGACCAGTACTTC.

The CDR3 sequence is CASSFSGEKLFF. The CDR3 nucleotides are TGTGCCAGCTCTTTTTCAGGCGAAAAACTGTTTTTT. V gene TRBV7-9 combines with J gene TRBJ1-4; unclear D gene. Germline assignment: CDR1 SEHNR and CDR2 FQNEAQ (reference sequence). The CDR3 has 12 amino acids. V shed 8 bases and J shed 8 bases, with 12 bases lying between them.

This clone was seen only once. The chain uses TRBV11-2 and TRBJ2-7, with 7 bases matching TRBD2. The CDR3 sequence is 14 residues long. The germline CDR1 and CDR2 sequences are SGHAT and FQNNGV. V was clipped by 7 bases and J by 4 bases; unmatched bases: 10. CDR3 sequence (DNA): TGTGCCAGCACCCGCCGGGGAGCGGGATACGAGCAGTACTTC. Protein: CASTRRGAGYEQYF.

This rearrangement joins TRBV2 to TRBJ2-7, with 7 bases fitting TRBD1. The V and J ends lost 4 bases and 6 bases, in that order; junction bases with no gene match: 9. The germline V gene has CDR1 SNHLY and CDR2 FYNNEI. The CDR3 has 14 amino acids. CDR3 nucleotide sequence: TGTGCCAGCAGTGTCGAGGGGGCCACGGGCGAGCAGTACTTC. The encoded protein is CASSVEGATGEQYF.

V is TRBV2 and J is TRBJ1-3; TRBD1 matches 8 bases. The CDR3 runs to 13 residues. The V and J ends lost 6 bases and 4 bases, in that order; junction bases with no gene match: 2. The germline V gene has CDR1 SNHLY and CDR2 FYNNEI. The CDR3 coding sequence is TGTGCCAGCAGGGACAGGGTCGGAAACACCATATATTTT. This gives the protein CASRDRVGNTIYF.

V usage is TRBV3-1 (or the pseudogene TRBV3-2) and J usage is TRBJ1-1; D not certain. Between the trimmed V and J ends, which lost 1 base and 1 base, there was a span of 10 bases. The CDR3 length is 15 residues. Germline loops: CDR1 LGHDT, CDR2 YNNKEL (reference sequence). The CDR3 bases are TGTGCCAGCAGCCAAGTGGAGAGCCGGAACACTGAAGCTTTCTTT. This encodes CASSQVESRNTEAFF.

The chain combines TRBV10-3 with TRBJ1-6, with D possibly matching TRBD1 (6 bases). Germline V CDR1 and CDR2: ENHRY, SYGVKD. CDR3 length equals 13 residues. The V gene lost 3 bases and the J gene lost 10 bases, with 10 bases spanning the gap. For the CDR3, the DNA is TGTGCCATCAGTGACGACAGGTCCTCACCCCTCCACTTT. This encodes CAISDDRSSPLHF.

This sequence joins TRBV6-5 and TRBJ1-2; D not resolved. Germline V gives CDR1 MNHEY, CDR2 SVGAGI. V dropped 9 bases and J dropped 6 bases, with 11 bases sitting between them. The CDR3 consists of 11 residues. This CDR3 reads CASYREDGYTF. In nucleotides, the CDR3 is TGTGCCAGTTACCGGGAGGATGGCTACACCTTC.

This clone was counted a few times. CDR3 DNA: TGTGCCAGCAGCAAGGACAATGGAAACACCATATATTTT. Its translation: CASSKDNGNTIYF. The chain is built from TRBV5-4 and TRBJ1-3, with D perhaps TRBD1 (5 bases). The ends were cut back, 4 bases at V and 3 bases at J, with 8 bases in the middle. CDR1 and CDR2 from the germline V gene are SGHNT and YYREEE (reference sequence). This CDR3 comprises 13 residues. The full variable domain, rest sourced from reference TRBV5-4 and TRBJ1-3, is ETGVTQSPTHLIKTRGQQVTLRCSSQSGHNTVSWYQQALGQGPQFIFQYYREEENGRGNFPPRFSGLQFPNYSSELNVNALELDDSALYLCASSKDNGNTIYFGEGSWLTVV.

The rearrangement uses TRBV10-3 and TRBJ1-6; D remains unclear. This CDR3 contains 16 residues. V lost 2 bases to trimming and J lost 7 bases, with 15 bases between them. Germline CDR1 reads ENHRY; CDR2 reads SYGVKD. CDR3 sequence (DNA): TGTGCCATCAGTGAGGCACCCCCTGGGGAGAATTCACCCCTCCACTTT. It encodes CAISEAPPGENSPLHF.

The V call is TRBV7-9, the J call TRBJ2-5; 12 bases line up with TRBD2. Germline loops: CDR1 SEHNR, CDR2 FQNEAQ (reference sequence). The CDR3 is 18 amino acids. V was clipped by 5 bases and J by 2 bases; unmatched bases: 12. For the CDR3, the DNA is TGTGCCAGCAGCCGGGGACTAGCGGGCCCACTAGGTCAAGAGACCCAGTACTTC. Translated: CASSRGLAGPLGQETQYF.

J is TRBJ1-3 and V is TRBV2; D is uncertain. V was cut by 3 bases and J by 3 bases, with 6 bases left in between. Germline V gene data show CDR1 as SNHLY and CDR2 as FYNNEI. The CDR3 totals 13 residues. The CDR3 loop reads CASSDSYGNTIYF. In DNA form, the CDR3 reads TGTGCCAGCAGTGATAGTTATGGAAACACCATATATTTT.

This chain connects TRBV2 to TRBJ2-7; a weak D match, TRBD1 (5 bases). CDR1 is SNHLY, CDR2 FYNNEI, per germline. V was shortened by 1 base and J by 6 bases, with 10 bases between the two germline ends. The CDR3 covers 13 residues. Here the CDR3 reads CASSEDRFGEQYF. DNA for the CDR3: TGTGCCAGCAGTGAAGACAGGTTTGGCGAGCAGTACTTC. Filled out from reference TRBV2 and TRBJ2-7, the complete variable domain reads EPEVTQTPSHQVTQMGQEVILRCVPISNHLYFYWYRQILGQKVEFLVSFYNNEISEKSEIFDDQFSVERPDGSNFTLKIRSTKLEDSAMYFCASSEDRFGEQYFGPGTRLTVT.

V gene TRBV2 combines with J gene TRBJ2-5; TRBD1 agrees at 7 bases. Germline CDR1 reads SNHLY; CDR2 reads FYNNEI. CDR3 size: 15 residues. The ends lost 6 bases at V and 0 bases at J; junction bases unmatched: 7. The CDR3 DNA is TGTGCCAGCAGCCGCCGGACAGGTGACCAAGAGACCCAGTACTTC. It codes for CASSRRTGDQETQYF. Using reference TRBV2 and TRBJ2-5 for the parts outside the CDR3, the full variable domain is EPEVTQTPSHQVTQMGQEVILRCVPISNHLYFYWYRQILGQKVEFLVSFYNNEISEKSEIFDDQFSVERPDGSNFTLKIRSTKLEDSAMYFCASSRRTGDQETQYFGPGTRLLVL.

The chain combines TRBV9 with TRBJ1-3; D remains unclear. Trimming took off 4 bases at V and 0 bases at J, with 5 bases between the two ends. CDR1 SGDLS and CDR2 YYNGEE come from the germline V gene. This CDR3 region has 13 residues. The CDR3 reads CASSYNSGNTIYF. For the CDR3, the DNA is TGTGCCAGCAGCTATAACTCTGGAAACACCATATATTTT. The whole variable domain, remainder taken from reference TRBV9 and TRBJ1-3, is DSGVTQTPKHLITATGQRVTLRCSPRSGDLSVYWYQQSLDQGLQFLIQYYNGEERAKGNILERFSAQQFPDLHSELNLSSLELGDSALYFCASSYNSGNTIYFGEGSWLTVV.

V usage is TRBV18 and J usage is TRBJ1-4, with a possible D match to TRBD1 (5 bases). Germline V gene lookup returns CDR1 KGHSH and CDR2 LQKENI. Trimming took 0 bases from V and 0 from J, leaving 8 bases between them. The CDR3 extends over 16 amino acids. CDR3 coding DNA: TGTGCCAGCTCACCACCGGACACCTCAACTAATGAAAAACTGTTTTTT. Translation: CASSPPDTSTNEKLFF.

The V and J genes are TRBV5-1 and TRBJ1-2; 7 bases align to TRBD1. CDR3 size: 11 residues. Trimming removed 7 bases from V and 6 bases from J; junction bases left unmatched: 3. CDR1 is SGHRS, CDR2 YFSETQ, per germline. The CDR3 coding sequence is TGCGCCAGCCGCGACAGGGATGGCTACACCTTC. This gives the protein CASRDRDGYTF.

V usage is TRBV28 and J usage is TRBJ1-1; D is unresolved. This CDR3 contains 14 residues. Per the germline V gene, CDR1 is MDHEN and CDR2 is SYDVKM. Trimming took 6 bases from V and 0 from J, leaving 11 bases between them. The CDR3 region has the DNA TGTGCCAGCAGCCCCCCGGGAGTGAACACTGAAGCTTTCTTT. The encoded protein is CASSPPGVNTEAFF.